This record looks at one TCR beta chain sequence and its context. The antigen is undetermined. This entry comes from a study of shared clonotypes between healthy human individuals. Germline-derived CDR1 and CDR2 are SGHNT and YYREEE (reference sequence). This CDR3 is built from 15 residues. The V gene end was trimmed by 4 bases and the J gene end by 7 bases; junction bases not matched to a gene: 8. General study findings and limits: Despite large depth, rarefaction showed incomplete sorted-subset sequencing. Specimens sampled were limited to blood, with tissue repertoires likely differing.

Both subsets, CD45RA+ naive and CD45RA-negative memory, were split from the CD4+ cells. This table comes from immunoSEQ multiplex PCR, and its TCRdb copy is limited to in-frame clones, with some not included. The repertoire has roughly 2 million clones, approximately 95% of them found once; the top ten carry 0.13%. Sequencing was carried out using naive CD4+ T cells sorted from blood. The subset denotes: CD45RA+ positively selected. The chain couples TRBV5-4 to TRBJ2-2, with 9 positions matching TRBD1. The clonotype originates from a man between 18 and 35 years old in good health. Here the CDR3 DNA reads TGTGCCAGCAGCGTAAACAGGGGGCTCGACGGGGAGCTGTTTTTT. The encoded protein is CASSVNRGLDGELFF.